These 27 T cell receptor beta chains share one sample of origin, sequenced in a study of response to subunit inactivated influenza vaccine. TCRdb re-derived calls from the RT-PCR reads in MiXCR, one entry per CDR3 protein. The sample lists 530,000 or so distinct CDR3 sequences, 11% to 15% occurring once. The sequences come from PBMCs from blood, collected 11 to 12 days after vaccination. These TCRs come from a man aged 45 to 65 who received an inactivated influenza vaccine.

The chain has TRBV12-3 or TRBV12-4 and TRBJ1-2, with a weak D call TRBD1 (5 bases). Trimming removed 5 bases from V and 8 bases from J, with 15 bases in between. The CDR3 extends over 13 amino acids. The CDR3 loop is CASSPVVRAGYTF. CDR3 DNA: TGTGCCAGCAGTCCCGTAGTCAGGGCCGGCTACACCTTC.

The chain couples TRBV20-1 to TRBJ1-6, with 7 bases identical to TRBD1. Trimming at V came to 1 base and at J to 3 bases, leaving 3 bases not matched to a gene. The V gene's germline CDR1 is DFQATT and CDR2 SNEGSKA (reference sequence). The CDR3 contains 15 residues. CDR3 residues: CSARAGDSYNSPLHF. The CDR3 coding sequence is TGCAGTGCTAGAGCAGGGGACAGCTATAATTCACCCCTCCACTTT.

This clonotype has a handful of counts. The rearrangement uses TRBV29-1 and TRBJ2-7; 11 bases line up with TRBD1. With V trimmed by 7 bases and J by 7 bases, 6 bases remained unmatched. CDR1 SQVTM and CDR2 ANQGSEA come from the germline V gene. The CDR3 is 12 residues long. The DNA of the CDR3 is TGCAGCGCCCGGACAGGGGGCGGGGAGCAGTACTTC. It yields the protein CSARTGGGEQYF.

The chain carries TRBV20-1 and TRBJ1-4; D perhaps matches TRBD1 (5 bases). The CDR3 loop spans 15 amino acids. Germline V lookup: CDR1 DFQATT, CDR2 SNEGSKA (reference sequence). Trimming removed 5 bases from V and 5 bases from J, with 18 bases in between. The CDR3 sequence is CSAPDPVGPNEKLFF. CDR3 in DNA: TGCAGTGCTCCTGACCCGGTGGGGCCAAATGAAAAACTGTTTTTT.

The table lists this clonotype with many counts. The chain links TRBV20-1 to TRBJ2-2; 8 bases align to TRBD1. Trimming at V came to 3 bases and at J to 6 bases, leaving 15 bases not matched to a gene. The CDR3 extends over 17 amino acids. Germline V gene data show CDR1 as DFQATT and CDR2 as SNEGSKA (reference sequence). Written as DNA, the CDR3 is TGCAGTGCTAGCGGGAACCGGGCAGGGGGCTTCCCCGGGGAGCTGTTTTTT. This codes for CSASGNRAGGFPGELFF.

A few counts support this clonotype. In DNA, the CDR3 is TGTGCCAGCAGTTTATGGGCCGGGGGCACTGAAGCTTTCTTT. Translated, it gives CASSLWAGGTEAFF. The J gene is TRBJ1-1, the V gene TRBV28; D may be TRBD1 (5 bases). The CDR3 sequence is 14 residues long. The germline V gene has CDR1 MDHEN and CDR2 SYDVKM. V dropped 0 bases and J dropped 4 bases, with 9 bases sitting between them.

This clonotype was picked up a small number of times. The rearrangement uses TRBV7-2 and TRBJ2-7; 9 nucleotides agree with TRBD2. The germline gives CDR1 SGHTA, CDR2 FQGNSA. There are 13 residues in the CDR3. Germline trimming cut 6 bases from V and 5 bases from J; bases unmatched to any gene: 5. The CDR3 protein is CASSRIAGDEQYF. CDR3 nucleotides: TGTGCCAGCAGTCGTATAGCGGGAGACGAGCAGTACTTC.

This clonotype has just a few counts. This chain uses TRBV29-1 with TRBJ2-7; D perhaps matches TRBD2 (6 bases). Between the trimmed V and J ends, which lost 3 bases and 3 bases, there was a span of 21 bases. This CDR3 has 16 residues. CDR1 is SQVTM and CDR2 is ANQGSEA in the germline V gene. DNA for the CDR3: TGCAGCGTTGACGGGGGATCTGAGACAGAAGGCTACGAGCAGTACTTC. Translation gives CSVDGGSETEGYEQYF.

This clonotype has more than one count but fewer than ten. The chain links TRBV11-2 to TRBJ2-5, with D possibly matching TRBD1 (6 bases). The germline gives CDR1 SGHAT, CDR2 FQNNGV. Trimming removed 6 bases at V and 2 bases at J, with 10 bases between. The CDR3 spans 13 residues. The CDR3 DNA is TGTGCCAGCAGAAATCAGGGGCAAGAGACCCAGTACTTC. It codes for CASRNQGQETQYF.

This clonotype was counted at least ten times. The J gene is TRBJ1-2, the V gene TRBV12-3 or TRBV12-4; weak D call: TRBD1 (5 bases). The CDR3 has 15 amino acids. The ends were cut back, 5 bases at V and 1 base at J, with 14 bases in the middle. DNA of the CDR3: TGTGCCAGCAGTCCTACCCTCGGGGGTAACTATGGCTACACCTTC. Residues: CASSPTLGGNYGYTF.

This clonotype was counted between two and nine times. This chain links TRBV29-1 with TRBJ1-5; a weak D match, TRBD1 (6 bases). The ends were cut back, 0 bases at V and 8 bases at J, with 14 bases in the middle. This CDR3 is 14 amino acids long. Germline V CDR1 and CDR2: SQVTM, ANQGSEA. The CDR3: CSVEDQERGKPQHF. CDR3 nucleotide sequence: TGCAGCGTTGAAGACCAGGAGAGGGGGAAGCCCCAGCATTTT.

This clonotype was seen many times. This chain uses TRBV5-1 with TRBJ2-1; D unclear. The CDR3 has 14 amino acids. CDR1 and CDR2 (germline): SGHRS, YFSETQ. V was shortened by 2 bases and J by 11 bases, with 17 bases between the two germline ends. CDR3 region: CASSLDVVGNKQFF. For the CDR3, the DNA is TGCGCCAGCAGCTTAGACGTGGTGGGGAATAAGCAGTTCTTC.

The sample holds a few counts of this clonotype. The chain couples TRBV29-1 to TRBJ2-3; TRBD1 matches 9 bases. Germline V gene data show CDR1 as SQVTM and CDR2 as ANQGSEA. V gave up 3 bases and J gave up 2 bases; unmatched junction bases: 3. The CDR3 is 14 residues long. The CDR3 bases are TGCAGCGTTGATCGGGACAGGGACACAGATACGCAGTATTTT. Translation gives CSVDRDRDTDTQYF.

There are many counts of this clonotype. This sequence joins TRBV18 and TRBJ2-2; D unclear. From germline, CDR1 is KGHSH and CDR2 LQKENI. V lost 5 bases to trimming and J lost 0 bases, with 7 bases between them. The CDR3 contains 14 residues. The CDR3 DNA follows: TGTGCCAGCTCATCAACTTCGAACACCGGGGAGCTGTTTTTT. Protein: CASSSTSNTGELFF.

The chain carries TRBV11-2 and TRBJ2-2; the match to TRBD1 covers 7 bases. V lost 4 bases to trimming and J lost 4 bases; unmatched junction nucleotides: 18. CDR3 length: 19 amino acids. CDR1 and CDR2 (germline): SGHAT, FQNNGV. CDR3 nucleotides: TGTGCCAGCAGCTCGGGCCCCCTATACAGGGGTGGAAGCACCGGGGAGCTGTTTTTT. Its protein product is CASSSGPLYRGGSTGELFF.

There are a few counts of this clonotype. The chain links TRBV29-1 to TRBJ2-2; 8 nucleotides match TRBD1. This CDR3 region has 14 residues. Per the germline V gene, CDR1 is SQVTM and CDR2 is ANQGSEA. The V gene end was trimmed by 6 bases and the J gene end by 1 base; junction bases not matched to a gene: 4. DNA of the CDR3: TGCAGCGTCGACGGGACAGGGAACACCGGGGAGCTGTTTTTT. This sequence encodes CSVDGTGNTGELFF.

Written as DNA, the CDR3 is TGTGCCAGCAGCCAAGAGTCAGGGCATATAGCCAAAAACATTCAGTACTTC. It is translated as CASSQESGHIAKNIQYF. This chain uses TRBV3-1 with TRBJ2-4; the D gene is possibly TRBD1 (5 bases). Trimming cost V 0 bases and J 0 bases, with 12 bases left between them. Germline CDR1 and CDR2: LGHDT and YNNKEL (reference sequence). The CDR3 has 17 amino acids.

This clonotype was picked up many times. The chain recombines TRBV5-1 with TRBJ1-6; D is possibly TRBD1 (6 bases). CDR3 length: 16 residues. Trimming took 0 bases from V and 7 from J, leaving 14 bases between them. Germline CDR1 is SGHRS and CDR2 is YFSETQ. CDR3 loop: CASSLAPSQGNSPLHF. CDR3 DNA sequence: TGCGCCAGCAGCTTGGCCCCCAGTCAGGGGAATTCACCCCTCCACTTT.

The chain carries TRBV28 and TRBJ1-4; 8 nucleotides align to TRBD1. Germline V gene lookup returns CDR1 MDHEN and CDR2 SYDVKM. This CDR3 is built from 14 residues. V was pared by 5 bases and J by 7 bases, with 6 bases of the junction left unmatched. The DNA of the CDR3 is TGTGCCAGCAGTCTCCCCGGACAGGGTGAAAAACTGTTTTTT. As protein: CASSLPGQGEKLFF.

The rearrangement uses TRBV29-1 and TRBJ2-7; 7 bases map to TRBD1. The CDR3 has 12 residues. The V gene's germline CDR1 is SQVTM and CDR2 ANQGSEA. The ends lost 6 bases at V and 5 bases at J; junction bases unmatched: 7. The CDR3, as DNA: TGCAGCGTGGTGACAGGGCCCAACGAGCAGTACTTC. Protein sequence: CSVVTGPNEQYF.

This clonotype was counted a few times. The gene calls are TRBV20-1 and TRBJ2-3, with a tentative D call TRBD1 (7 bases). V was cut by 5 bases and J by 4 bases, with 16 bases left in between. Germline V gene data show CDR1 as DFQATT and CDR2 as SNEGSKA (reference sequence). The CDR3 is 14 amino acids. The CDR3 loop reads CSAPRTGGADTQYF. The CDR3 DNA follows: TGCAGTGCTCCCCGGACAGGAGGGGCAGATACGCAGTATTTT.

This clonotype was recorded a few times. The chain uses TRBV20-1 and TRBJ2-6; 8 nucleotides match TRBD2. CDR3 size: 17 residues. J lost 3 bases, V lost 6 bases, and 13 bases had no gene match. Germline values: CDR1 DFQATT, CDR2 SNEGSKA (reference sequence). The chain's CDR3 is CSATSGGSALGANVLTF. The CDR3 DNA follows: TGCAGTGCAACGAGCGGGGGTAGTGCCCTTGGGGCCAACGTCCTGACTTTC.

This clonotype came up a few times. Here the CDR3 DNA reads TGTGCCAGCAGCCAAGAAGACCGCTTCGGGACCCAGTACTTC. Protein: CASSQEDRFGTQYF. The rearrangement uses TRBV3-1 and TRBJ2-5; D unclear. Trimming shortened V by 0 bases and J by 7 bases, and 12 bases separated the two germline ends. This CDR3 region has 14 residues. Germline lookup yields CDR1 LGHDT and CDR2 YNNKEL (reference sequence).

The CDR3 protein is CSAKTPGELFF. CDR3 DNA sequence: TGCAGTGCTAAGACTCCCGGGGAGCTGTTTTTT. The genes are TRBV20-1 and TRBJ2-2, with D unresolved. The V gene lost 4 bases and the J gene lost 6 bases, with 6 bases spanning the gap. Germline V gene data show CDR1 as DFQATT and CDR2 as SNEGSKA (reference sequence). This CDR3 has 11 amino acids.

In its sample, this clonotype was seen many times. The CDR3 sequence is CASSLVYGEQYF. In DNA, the CDR3 is TGCGCCAGCAGCTTGGTGTACGGTGAGCAGTACTTC. The V call is TRBV5-1, the J call TRBJ2-7; D is unresolved. The CDR3 sequence is 12 residues long. V dropped 0 bases and J dropped 7 bases, with 8 bases sitting between them. Germline V gene lookup returns CDR1 SGHRS and CDR2 YFSETQ.

V is TRBV19 and J is TRBJ2-5; D may be TRBD2 (7 bases). This CDR3 is built from 19 residues. CDR1 and CDR2 from the germline V gene are LNHDA and SQIVND (reference sequence). Deletions cut 4 bases from V and 3 bases from J, with 27 bases between. CDR3 coding DNA: TGTGCCAGTAGTAATTGGGGGGGCACACAGCCGGGAGCTAAAGAGACCCAGTACTTC. Its protein is CASSNWGGTQPGAKETQYF.

The sample holds a few counts of this clonotype. J is TRBJ2-2 and V is TRBV12-3 or TRBV12-4; 8 bases map to TRBD1. J was trimmed by 4 bases and V by 6 bases; bases with no gene match: 7. There are 15 residues in the CDR3. The CDR3 reads CASRTQGAGTGELFF. The CDR3 DNA is TGTGCCAGCAGAACCCAGGGGGCGGGCACCGGGGAGCTGTTTTTT.